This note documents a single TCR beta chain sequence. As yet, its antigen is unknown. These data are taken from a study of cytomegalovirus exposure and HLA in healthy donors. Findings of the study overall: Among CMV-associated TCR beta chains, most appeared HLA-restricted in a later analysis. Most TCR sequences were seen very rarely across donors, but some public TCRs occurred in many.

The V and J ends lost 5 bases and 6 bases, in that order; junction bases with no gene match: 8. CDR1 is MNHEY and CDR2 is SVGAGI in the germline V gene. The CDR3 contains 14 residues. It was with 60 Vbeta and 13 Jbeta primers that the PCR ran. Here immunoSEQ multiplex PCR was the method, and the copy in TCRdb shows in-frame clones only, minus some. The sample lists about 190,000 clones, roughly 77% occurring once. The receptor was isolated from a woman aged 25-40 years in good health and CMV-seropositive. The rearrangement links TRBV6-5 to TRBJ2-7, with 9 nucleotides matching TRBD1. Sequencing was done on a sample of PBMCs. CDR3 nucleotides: TGTGCCAGCAGTCGACAGGGGGGAGGACGCGAGCAGTACTTC. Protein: CASSRQGGGREQYF.